Each of the 27 T cell receptor beta chains below was sequenced from the same sample in a study of blood T cell repertoires in COVID-19. TCRdb's table, derived via immunoSEQ multiplex PCR, lists solely in-frame clones and lacks some. The repertoire holds just over 35,000 clones, with roughly 87% as singletons. The sample taken for sequencing was peripheral blood. These receptors were obtained from a man aged 60 to 75 with acute or convalescent COVID-19.

The chain recombines TRBV20-1 with TRBJ1-1; D is possibly TRBD1 (5 bases). Germline CDR1 and CDR2: DFQATT and SNEGSKA (reference sequence). This CDR3 comprises 10 residues. V was clipped by 6 bases and J by 7 bases, with 9 bases between them. As DNA, the CDR3 is TGCAGTGCGCGAAGGGGTGAAGCTTTCTTT. This codes for CSARRGEAFF.

The chain joins TRBV9 to TRBJ2-1; 10 bases line up with TRBD2. Germline V gives CDR1 SGDLS, CDR2 YYNGEE. Unmatched junction bases numbered 12, after V lost 0 bases and J lost 9 bases. This CDR3 region has 17 residues. The CDR3 DNA reads TGTGCCAGCAGCGTAGCTTACCCAGCGGGAGGGCCGGGTGAGCAGTTCTTC. It translates to CASSVAYPAGGPGEQFF.

The chain has TRBV27 and TRBJ1-1; 9 positions agree with TRBD1. This CDR3 spans 17 amino acids. The V gene's germline CDR1 is MNHEY and CDR2 SMNVEV (reference sequence). V shed 3 bases, J shed 4 bases, and the junction held 12 bases outside the gene matches. CDR3 in DNA: TGTGCCAGCAGTTTCGGTCACAGGGGGCCCCGGGGCACTGAAGCTTTCTTT. This encodes CASSFGHRGPRGTEAFF.

The chain couples TRBV18 to TRBJ1-6; 7 bases align to TRBD1. CDR1 and CDR2 from the germline V gene are KGHSH and LQKENI. The CDR3 covers 14 residues. V trimming: 5 bases; J trimming: 7 bases; junction bases outside the gene matches: 5. CDR3 sequence (DNA): TGTGCCAGCTCAGGGGACAGTACCAATTCACCCCTCCACTTT. Translation: CASSGDSTNSPLHF.

This rearrangement joins TRBV21-1 to TRBJ2-7; TRBD2, the table's D call, was not compared with the DNA. TRBV21-1 is shown as a pseudogene. The CDR3 sequence is 14 residues long. As DNA, the CDR3 is TGTGCCAGGAGGGAGCGGGAGGTTTCCTACGAGCAGTACTTC. Protein: CARREREVSYEQYF.

The chain combines TRBV5-1 with TRBJ2-3, with 8 bases identical to TRBD1. CDR3 length: 15 residues. The germline V gene has CDR1 SGHRS and CDR2 YFSETQ. With V trimmed by 2 bases and J by 6 bases, 8 bases remained unmatched. CDR3 coding DNA: TGCGCCAGCAGCTTTACGCAGGGGGCAATTGATACGCAGTATTTT. As protein: CASSFTQGAIDTQYF.

This clone was seen once. The chain employs TRBV11-2 and TRBJ1-1; D not certain. Looked up from germline, CDR1 is SGHAT and CDR2 is FQNNGV. With 5 bases removed from V and 0 bases from J, the gap between germline ends came to 10 bases. The CDR3 is 14 amino acids. CDR3 amino acids: CASSRTGMNTEAFF. The CDR3 DNA reads TGTGCCAGCAGCCGGACGGGAATGAACACTGAAGCTTTCTTT.

V gene TRBV3-1 (or the pseudogene TRBV3-2) combines with J gene TRBJ1-1, with D possibly being TRBD1 (6 bases). The CDR3 is made up of 14 amino acids. V lost 3 bases and J lost 5, with 13 bases in between. Per the germline V gene, CDR1 is LGHDT and CDR2 is YNNKEL (reference sequence). The CDR3 nucleotides are TGTGCCAGCAGCCAGGGGGGGCCGGGGACTGAAGCTTTCTTT. Its protein is CASSQGGPGTEAFF.

The rearrangement joins TRBV2 to TRBJ2-2; 7 bases fit TRBD2. V dropped 7 bases and J dropped 8; count of bases not matched to a gene: 7. This CDR3 has 13 amino acids. Germline lookup yields CDR1 SNHLY and CDR2 FYNNEI. The CDR3 loop is CASTWREGGELFF. Here the CDR3 DNA reads TGTGCCAGCACGTGGAGGGAGGGAGGGGAGCTGTTTTTT. The full variable domain, in which reference TRBV2 and TRBJ2-2 provide the parts outside the CDR3, is EPEVTQTPSHQVTQMGQEVILRCVPISNHLYFYWYRQILGQKVEFLVSFYNNEISEKSEIFDDQFSVERPDGSNFTLKIRSTKLEDSAMYFCASTWREGGELFFGEGSRLTVL.

The CDR3 reads CASSQQVDGGYTF. The CDR3 DNA sequence: TGCGCCAGCAGCCAACAGGTTGACGGTGGCTACACCTTC. The V gene is TRBV5-1, the J gene TRBJ1-2, with a tentative D call TRBD1 (5 bases). Germline loops: CDR1 SGHRS, CDR2 YFSETQ. V shed 4 bases and J shed 7 bases, with 14 bases lying between them. The CDR3 runs 13 residues.

This clone appeared a single time. J is TRBJ2-5 and V is TRBV9; 8 positions agree with TRBD1. V shed 1 base and J 4 bases; nucleotides not matched to a gene: 9. The CDR3 sequence is 16 residues long. Germline loops: CDR1 SGDLS, CDR2 YYNGEE. The CDR3 DNA sequence: TGTGCCAGCAGCGTACCACAGGGGGGATTGGGAGAGACCCAGTACTTC. As protein: CASSVPQGGLGETQYF.

V gene TRBV6-2 or TRBV6-3 combines with J gene TRBJ2-7, with D unresolved. The CDR3 runs 13 residues. Per the germline V gene, CDR1 is MNHEY and CDR2 is SVGEGT. V lost 2 bases, J lost 3 bases, and 8 bases lay in between. The CDR3 here is CASSYGPNYEQYV. The CDR3 DNA reads as TGTGCCAGCAGTTACGGCCCCAACTACGAGCAGTACGTC.

In DNA, the CDR3 is TGTGCCAGCAGTTTGACTAGCGGATACCAAGAGACCCAGTACTTC. Amino acid sequence: CASSLTSGYQETQYF. The chain combines TRBV11-3 with TRBJ2-5, with 9 bases fitting TRBD2. Germline V gives CDR1 SGHNT, CDR2 YENEEA. CDR3 size: 15 residues. Trimming took 6 bases from V and 0 from J; bases not matched to a gene: 5.

V gene TRBV5-1 combines with J gene TRBJ1-2, with D tentatively TRBD1 (5 bases). Germline CDR1 is SGHRS and CDR2 is YFSETQ. This CDR3 has 15 residues. The V and J ends lost 0 bases and 6 bases respectively, with 15 bases between them. CDR3 region: CASSLGVSRVDGYTF. DNA of the CDR3: TGCGCCAGCAGCTTGGGGGTAAGCAGGGTCGATGGCTACACCTTC.

The CDR3 spells CASNKGLAGLNEQFF. The CDR3 nucleotides read TGCGCCAGCAACAAAGGACTAGCGGGGCTCAATGAGCAGTTCTTC. The V and J genes are TRBV10-2 and TRBJ2-1; 12 nucleotides agree with TRBD2. CDR1 and CDR2 (germline): WSHSY, SAAADI. The CDR3 consists of 15 residues. With V trimmed by 7 bases and J by 6 bases, 7 bases remained unmatched.

V usage is TRBV6-6 and J usage is TRBJ1-6, with TRBD1 identical over 8 bases. This CDR3 region has 13 residues. V lost 7 bases, J lost 7 bases, and 3 bases stayed unmatched. Germline CDR1 MNHNY, CDR2 SVGAGI (reference sequence). Here the CDR3 reads CASTGQGNSPLHF. The DNA of the CDR3 is TGTGCCAGCACCGGACAGGGAAATTCACCCCTCCACTTT.

The V call is TRBV12-5, the J call TRBJ2-1; 8 bases agree with TRBD2. The ends lost 2 bases at V and 9 bases at J; junction bases unmatched: 3. The CDR3 has 13 residues. The V gene's germline CDR1 is LGHNT and CDR2 FRNRAP. As DNA, the CDR3 is TGTGCTAGTGGTTTGAGCGGGAGTTCTGAGCAGTTCTTC. This codes for CASGLSGSSEQFF.

The chain joins TRBV9 to TRBJ2-2; D uncertain. The CDR3 loop spans 13 amino acids. The V end was cut by 2 bases, the J end by 7 bases, with 9 bases between. Germline V gives CDR1 SGDLS, CDR2 YYNGEE. For the CDR3, the DNA is TGTGCCAGCAGCGTTAACTTTAACGGGGAGCTGTTTTTT. It yields the protein CASSVNFNGELFF.

The J gene is TRBJ1-4, the V gene TRBV5-1; D may be TRBD1 (5 bases). The CDR3 is 16 amino acids. Germline V gene lookup returns CDR1 SGHRS and CDR2 YFSETQ. The germline V and J ends were trimmed by 4 bases and 5 bases, with 18 bases remaining between them. The CDR3 protein is CASSLRLDSPNEKLFF. CDR3 coding DNA: TGCGCCAGCAGCCTCAGGCTCGACAGTCCGAATGAAAAACTGTTTTTT.

The chain combines TRBV28 with TRBJ1-3, with a tentative D call TRBD1 (5 bases). Between the trimmed V and J ends, which lost 6 bases and 16 bases, there was a span of 22 bases. This CDR3 has 13 amino acids. From germline, CDR1 is MDHEN and CDR2 SYDVKM. The CDR3 is CASSPPEDIRWYF. The CDR3 DNA is TGTGCCAGCAGCCCCCCCGAGGACATCCGGTGGTATTTT.

The chain recombines TRBV18 with TRBJ2-7, with unresolved D. The CDR3 is 13 residues long. From germline, CDR1 is KGHSH and CDR2 LQKENI. Trimming removed 3 bases at V and 0 bases at J, with 6 bases between. CDR3 nucleotide sequence: TGTGCCAGCTCACCCACAGCCTCCTACGAGCAGTACGTC. This sequence encodes CASSPTASYEQYV.

The chain recombines TRBV25-1 with TRBJ2-1, with TRBD2 matching over 7 bases. The J segment lost 0 bases and the V segment lost 2 bases, leaving 4 bases of the junction unmatched. Germline CDR1 is MGHDK and CDR2 is SYGVNS. This CDR3 comprises 16 residues. This CDR3 reads CASSERGGGSYNEQFF. The CDR3 region has the DNA TGTGCCAGCAGTGAACGGGGCGGGGGCTCCTACAATGAGCAGTTCTTC. Combining the CDR3 with reference TRBV25-1 and TRBJ2-1 gives the whole variable domain EADIYQTPRYLVIGTGKKITLECSQTMGHDKMYWYQQDPGMELHLIHYSYGVNSTEKGDLSSESTVSRIRTEHFPLTLESARPSHTSQYLCASSERGGGSYNEQFFGPGTRLTVL.

V is TRBV5-1 and J is TRBJ2-1; TRBD2 agrees at 10 bases. The CDR3 length is 19 residues. Germline-derived CDR1 and CDR2 are SGHRS and YFSETQ. The ends lost 0 bases at V and 2 bases at J; junction bases unmatched: 11. The CDR3 DNA reads as TGCGCCAGCAGCTTGGCCGCTAGCGGGAGTGGGGCTCCCTACAATGAGCAGTTCTTC. It encodes CASSLAASGSGAPYNEQFF.

The CDR3 region is CASSTRAGVYGYTF. The CDR3, as DNA: TGTGCCAGTAGTACAAGGGCAGGGGTCTATGGCTACACCTTC. This chain joins TRBV19 and TRBJ1-2; the D gene is possibly TRBD1 (6 bases). Per the germline V gene, CDR1 is LNHDA and CDR2 is SQIVND (reference sequence). Trimming pared 4 bases from V and 4 bases from J, leaving 13 bases between. The CDR3 has 14 amino acids.

The chain carries TRBV9 and TRBJ1-3, with TRBD1 identical over 7 bases. After removal of 4 bases from V and 2 bases from J, the junction contained 9 bases not matched to a gene. This CDR3 is 16 amino acids long. Germline CDR1 and CDR2: SGDLS and YYNGEE. The CDR3 loop reads CASSPPTGLTGNTIYF. The CDR3 coding sequence is TGTGCCAGCAGCCCGCCGACAGGGTTGACTGGAAACACCATATATTTT.

This clone was detected a few times. The rearrangement links TRBV19 to TRBJ1-5, with D possibly TRBD1 on 5 matching bases. CDR3 length: 13 residues. Trimming took off 3 bases at V and 7 bases at J, with 10 bases between the two ends. The V gene's germline CDR1 is LNHDA and CDR2 SQIVND (reference sequence). The CDR3 bases are TGTGCCAGTAGTATCACAGGCCCCCAGCCCCAGCATTTT. It is translated as CASSITGPQPQHF.

The J gene is TRBJ1-2, the V gene TRBV6-5, with D uncertain. With 5 bases removed from V and 7 bases from J, the gap between germline ends came to 8 bases. This CDR3 is built from 11 residues. CDR1 is MNHEY, CDR2 SVGAGI, per germline. The DNA for the CDR3 is TGTGCCAGCAGTATCACGCGTGGCTACACCTTC. Encoded protein: CASSITRGYTF.